This T cell receptor beta chain was profiled in a study of identical twins. The sample holds many counts of this clonotype. One entry per CDR3 protein, called by TCRdb with MiXCR from the 5' RACE reads. The sample has 520,000 or so distinct CDR3 sequences; less than 25% are singletons. In addition, the sample was reused for a study of T cells expressing NK-cell markers.

The specimen was CD4+ T cells sorted from blood. This TCR came from a woman in her late teens or twenties in good health.

DNA for the CDR3: TGTGCCACCAGTGATCATCGACAGGGGCAAGAGACCCAGTACTTC. Amino acids: CATSDHRQGQETQYF. The rearrangement uses TRBV24-1 and TRBJ2-5, with 8 bases identical to TRBD1. The CDR3 loop spans 15 amino acids. Looked up from germline, CDR1 is KGHDR and CDR2 is SFDVKD. The junction had 4 bases not matched to a gene; V was cut back by 3 bases and J by 2 bases.